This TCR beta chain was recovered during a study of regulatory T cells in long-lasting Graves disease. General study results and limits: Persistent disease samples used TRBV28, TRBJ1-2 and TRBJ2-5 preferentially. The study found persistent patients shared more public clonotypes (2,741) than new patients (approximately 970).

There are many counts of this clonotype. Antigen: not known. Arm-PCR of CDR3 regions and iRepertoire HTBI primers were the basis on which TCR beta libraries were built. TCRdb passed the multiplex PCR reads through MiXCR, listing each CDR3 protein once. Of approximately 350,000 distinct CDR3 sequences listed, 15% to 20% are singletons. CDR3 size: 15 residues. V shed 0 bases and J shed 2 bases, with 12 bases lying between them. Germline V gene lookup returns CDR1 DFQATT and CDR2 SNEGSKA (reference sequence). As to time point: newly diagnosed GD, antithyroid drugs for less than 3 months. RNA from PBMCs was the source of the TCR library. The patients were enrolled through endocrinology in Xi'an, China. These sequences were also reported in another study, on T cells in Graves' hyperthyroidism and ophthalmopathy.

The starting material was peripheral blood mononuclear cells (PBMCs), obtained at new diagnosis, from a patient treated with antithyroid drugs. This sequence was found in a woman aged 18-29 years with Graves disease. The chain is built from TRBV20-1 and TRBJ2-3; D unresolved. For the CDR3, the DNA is TGCAGTGCTAGAGATGTGTGGCACCACACAGATACGCAGTATTTT. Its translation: CSARDVWHHTDTQYF.